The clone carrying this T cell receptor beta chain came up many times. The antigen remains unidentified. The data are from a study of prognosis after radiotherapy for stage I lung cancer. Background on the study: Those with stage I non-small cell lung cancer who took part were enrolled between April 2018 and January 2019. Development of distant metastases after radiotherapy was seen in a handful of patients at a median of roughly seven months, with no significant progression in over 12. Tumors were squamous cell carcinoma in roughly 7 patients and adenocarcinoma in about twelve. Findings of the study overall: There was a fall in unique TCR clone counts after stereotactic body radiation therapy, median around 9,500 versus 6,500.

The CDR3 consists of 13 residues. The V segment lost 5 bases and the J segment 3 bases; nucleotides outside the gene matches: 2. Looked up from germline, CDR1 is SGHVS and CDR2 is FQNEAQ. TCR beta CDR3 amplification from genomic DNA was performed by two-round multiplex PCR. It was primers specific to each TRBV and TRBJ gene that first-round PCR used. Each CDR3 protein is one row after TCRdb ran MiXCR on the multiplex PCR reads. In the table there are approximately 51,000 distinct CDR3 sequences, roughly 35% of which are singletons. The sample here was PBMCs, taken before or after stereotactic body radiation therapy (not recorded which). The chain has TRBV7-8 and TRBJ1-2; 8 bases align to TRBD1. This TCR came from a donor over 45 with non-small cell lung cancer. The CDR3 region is CASSPDRDYGYTF. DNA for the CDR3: TGTGCCAGCAGCCCGGACAGGGACTATGGCTACACCTTC.